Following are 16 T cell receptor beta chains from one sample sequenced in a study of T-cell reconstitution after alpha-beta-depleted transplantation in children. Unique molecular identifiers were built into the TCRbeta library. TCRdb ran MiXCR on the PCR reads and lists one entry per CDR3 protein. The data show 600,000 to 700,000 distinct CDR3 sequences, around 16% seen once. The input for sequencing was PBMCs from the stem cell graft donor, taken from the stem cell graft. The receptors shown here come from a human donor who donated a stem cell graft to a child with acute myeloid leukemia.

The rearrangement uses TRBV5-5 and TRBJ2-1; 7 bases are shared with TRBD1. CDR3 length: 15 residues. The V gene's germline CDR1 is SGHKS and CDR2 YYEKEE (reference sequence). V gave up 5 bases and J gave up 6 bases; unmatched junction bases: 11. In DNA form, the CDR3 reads TGTGCCAGCAGGGCGACAGGGCTTGATAGCAATGAGCAGTTCTTC. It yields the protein CASRATGLDSNEQFF.

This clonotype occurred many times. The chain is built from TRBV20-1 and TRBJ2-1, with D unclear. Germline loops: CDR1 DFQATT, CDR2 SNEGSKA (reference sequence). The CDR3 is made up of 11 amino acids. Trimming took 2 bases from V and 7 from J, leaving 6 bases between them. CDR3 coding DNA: TGCAGTGCTAGACTGGAAAATGAGCAGTTCTTC. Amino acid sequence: CSARLENEQFF.

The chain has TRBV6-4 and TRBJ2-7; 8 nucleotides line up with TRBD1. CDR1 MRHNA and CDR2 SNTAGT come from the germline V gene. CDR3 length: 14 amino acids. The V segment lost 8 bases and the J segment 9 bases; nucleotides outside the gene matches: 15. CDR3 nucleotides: TGTGCCAGCTTTCGGACAGGGAAAAAAGTTGGGCAGTACGTC. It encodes CASFRTGKKVGQYV.

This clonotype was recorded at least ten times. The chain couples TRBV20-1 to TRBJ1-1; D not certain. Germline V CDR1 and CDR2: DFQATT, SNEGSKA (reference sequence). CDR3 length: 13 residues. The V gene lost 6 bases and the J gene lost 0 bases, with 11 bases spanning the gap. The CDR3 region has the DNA TGCAGTGCCCCATCGGACCTGAACACTGAAGCTTTCTTT. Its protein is CSAPSDLNTEAFF.

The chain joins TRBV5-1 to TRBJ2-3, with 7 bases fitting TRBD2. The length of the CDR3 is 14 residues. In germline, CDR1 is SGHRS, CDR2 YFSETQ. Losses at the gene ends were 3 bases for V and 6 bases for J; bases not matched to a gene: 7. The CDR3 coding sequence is TGCGCCAGCAGCTCCGGGGGGTCCCGGGATACGCAGTATTTT. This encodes CASSSGGSRDTQYF.

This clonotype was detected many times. The CDR3 DNA is TGCGCCAGCAGTGAGACGGCATCCTCCTACAATGAGCAGTTCTTC. It yields the protein CASSETASSYNEQFF. The chain carries TRBV10-1 and TRBJ2-1; unclear D gene. Germline V gene lookup returns CDR1 WNHNN and CDR2 SYGVQD (reference sequence). V was clipped by 2 bases and J by 0 bases, with 8 bases between them. The CDR3 totals 15 residues.

CDR3 coding DNA: TGTGCCAGCAGTCAAACAGGGGAGGGGGTCAATGAGCAGTTCTTC. It specifies CASSQTGEGVNEQFF. The V and J genes are TRBV6-1 and TRBJ2-1; perhaps D is TRBD1 or TRBD2 (7 bases each). CDR3 length: 15 amino acids. Deletions cut 5 bases from V and 6 bases from J, with 17 bases between. Germline CDR1 and CDR2: MNHNS and SASEGT.

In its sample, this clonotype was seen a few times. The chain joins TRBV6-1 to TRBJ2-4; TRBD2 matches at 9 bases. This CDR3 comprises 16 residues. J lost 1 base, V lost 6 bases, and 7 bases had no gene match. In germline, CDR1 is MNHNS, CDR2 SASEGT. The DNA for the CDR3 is TGTGCCAGCAGCCGCGGGGGGGCGTACGCCAAAAACATTCAGTACTTC. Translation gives CASSRGGAYAKNIQYF.

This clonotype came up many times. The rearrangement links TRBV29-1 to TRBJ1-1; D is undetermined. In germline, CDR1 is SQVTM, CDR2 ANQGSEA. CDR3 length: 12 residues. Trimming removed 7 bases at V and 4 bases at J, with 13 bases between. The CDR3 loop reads CSETDGLTEAFF. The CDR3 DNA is TGCAGCGAGACCGACGGGCTCACTGAAGCTTTCTTT.

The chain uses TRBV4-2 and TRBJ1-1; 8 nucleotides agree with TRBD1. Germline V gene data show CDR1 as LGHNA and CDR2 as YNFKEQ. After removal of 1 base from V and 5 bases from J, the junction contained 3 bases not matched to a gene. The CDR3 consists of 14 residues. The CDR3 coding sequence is TGTGCCAGCAGCCAAGGGACAGGGTTTACTGAAGCTTTCTTT. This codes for CASSQGTGFTEAFF.

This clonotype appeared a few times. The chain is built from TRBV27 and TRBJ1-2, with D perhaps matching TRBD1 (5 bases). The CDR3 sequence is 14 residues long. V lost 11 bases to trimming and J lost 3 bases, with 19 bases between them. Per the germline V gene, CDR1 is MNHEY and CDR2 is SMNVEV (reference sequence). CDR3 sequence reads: CASGEGTGDYGYTF. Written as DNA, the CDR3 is TGTGCCTCGGGCGAGGGGACGGGTGACTATGGCTACACCTTC.

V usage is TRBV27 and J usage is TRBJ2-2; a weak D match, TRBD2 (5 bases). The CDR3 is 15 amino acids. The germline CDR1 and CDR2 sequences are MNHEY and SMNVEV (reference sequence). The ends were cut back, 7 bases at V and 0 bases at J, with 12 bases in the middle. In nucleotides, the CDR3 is TGTGCCAGCAAGAACGGGGTCTCGAACACCGGGGAGCTGTTTTTT. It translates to CASKNGVSNTGELFF.

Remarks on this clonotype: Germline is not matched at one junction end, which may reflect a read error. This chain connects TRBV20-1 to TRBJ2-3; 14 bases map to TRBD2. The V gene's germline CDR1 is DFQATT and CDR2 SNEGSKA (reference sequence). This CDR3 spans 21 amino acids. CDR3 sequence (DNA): TGCTGTGCTAGAGGAGCCGGGACTAGCGGGGGCCCTCCACTTGGGACAGATACGCAGTATTTT. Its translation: CCARGAGTSGGPPLGTDTQYF.

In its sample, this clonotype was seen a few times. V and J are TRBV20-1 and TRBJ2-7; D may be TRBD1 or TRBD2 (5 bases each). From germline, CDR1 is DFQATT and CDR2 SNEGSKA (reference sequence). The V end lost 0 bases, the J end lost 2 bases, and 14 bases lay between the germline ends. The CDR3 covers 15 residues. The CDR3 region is CSARDRGTATYEQYV. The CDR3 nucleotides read TGCAGTGCTAGAGACCGTGGGACGGCTACCTACGAGCAGTACGTC.

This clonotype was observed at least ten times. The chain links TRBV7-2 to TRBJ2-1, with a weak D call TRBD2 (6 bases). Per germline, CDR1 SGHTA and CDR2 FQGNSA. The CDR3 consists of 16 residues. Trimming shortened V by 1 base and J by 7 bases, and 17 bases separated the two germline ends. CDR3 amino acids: CASSLVWRLGLNEQFF. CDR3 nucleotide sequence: TGTGCCAGCAGCTTAGTTTGGAGACTAGGGTTGAATGAGCAGTTCTTC.

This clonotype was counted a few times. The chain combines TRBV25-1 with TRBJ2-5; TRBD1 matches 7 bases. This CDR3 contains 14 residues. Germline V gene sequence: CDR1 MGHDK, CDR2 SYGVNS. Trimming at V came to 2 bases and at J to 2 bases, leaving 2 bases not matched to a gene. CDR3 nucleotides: TGTGCCAGCAGTGAACCAGGGGGTCAAGAGACCCAGTACTTC. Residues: CASSEPGGQETQYF.